The 22 T cell receptor beta chains below all came from one sample that was sequenced in a study of T cell changes during pregnancy in multiple sclerosis. Clones were read by immunoSEQ multiplex PCR, and TCRdb kept only the in-frame ones, dropping some. The profile covers about 100,000 clones, with 80% to 95% appearing a single time and 2% to 3% taken by the ten largest. The sample in question was peripheral blood, obtained in the first trimester of pregnancy. These receptors all stem from a female donor with multiple sclerosis, enrolled in a pregnancy study.

The rearrangement uses TRBV5-4 and TRBJ2-7, with D unclear. The CDR3 has 13 residues. From germline, CDR1 is SGHNT and CDR2 YYREEE (reference sequence). The V and J ends lost 0 bases and 3 bases respectively, with 7 bases between them. The CDR3 DNA is TGTGCCAGCAGCTTGGGATCTAACTACGAGCAGTACTTC. It encodes CASSLGSNYEQYF.

The V gene is TRBV6-1, the J gene TRBJ1-5; possible D gene TRBD1, 5 bases. Trimming shortened V by 8 bases and J by 1 base, and 12 bases separated the two germline ends. Germline V gene lookup returns CDR1 MNHNS and CDR2 SASEGT. The length of the CDR3 is 14 residues. The DNA for the CDR3 is TGTGCCAGCCGGAAGGGGCTCAGCAATCAGCCCCAGCATTTT. This encodes CASRKGLSNQPQHF.

The V gene is TRBV2, the J gene TRBJ1-1; 8 bases align to TRBD1. The V gene end was trimmed by 4 bases and the J gene end by 6 bases; junction bases not matched to a gene: 4. Germline V CDR1 and CDR2: SNHLY, FYNNEI. The CDR3 totals 13 residues. The CDR3 is CASSVQQGAEAFF. The CDR3 nucleotides are TGTGCCAGCAGTGTCCAACAGGGGGCTGAAGCTTTCTTT.

This chain links TRBV10-3 with TRBJ1-5, with no clear D. Germline V CDR1 and CDR2: ENHRY, SYGVKD. V lost 0 bases and J 5 bases, leaving 11 bases between the germline ends. The CDR3 contains 15 residues. The CDR3 sequence is CAISESAGGDQPQHF. CDR3 nucleotide sequence: TGTGCCATCAGTGAGTCGGCAGGTGGCGATCAGCCCCAGCATTTT.

The chain employs TRBV9 and TRBJ2-3, with D possibly being TRBD2 (5 bases). Germline loops: CDR1 SGDLS, CDR2 YYNGEE. Trimming pared 0 bases from V and 1 base from J, leaving 9 bases between. This CDR3 has 15 amino acids. The CDR3 loop reads CASSVGRVGTDTQYF. The CDR3 DNA is TGTGCCAGCAGCGTAGGGCGGGTGGGCACAGATACGCAGTATTTT.

The chain links TRBV5-4 to TRBJ1-2; 7 positions match TRBD1. Per the germline V gene, CDR1 is SGHNT and CDR2 is YYREEE (reference sequence). The CDR3 sequence is 15 residues long. The V and J ends lost 4 bases and 1 base, in that order; junction bases with no gene match: 7. CDR3 coding DNA: TGTGCCAGCAGCAACTGGGACAGCTATAACTATGGCTACACCTTC. Amino acid sequence: CASSNWDSYNYGYTF.

The J gene is TRBJ2-3, the V gene TRBV2; 8 bases are a match to TRBD2. The V gene end was trimmed by 7 bases and the J gene end by 2 bases; junction bases not matched to a gene: 11. Germline V gene sequence: CDR1 SNHLY, CDR2 FYNNEI. The length of the CDR3 is 16 residues. The CDR3 region has the DNA TGTGCCAGCACTAAAGGCGGGACTAGTATCACAGATACGCAGTATTTT. Translated: CASTKGGTSITDTQYF.

The CDR3 nucleotides are TGCAGCGTTTGGTGTAGAAATCAGCCCCAGCATTTT. It specifies CSVWCRNQPQHF. The J gene is TRBJ1-5, the V gene TRBV29-1, with no clear D. The CDR3 has 12 residues. Trimming left V 5 bases short and J 4 bases short, with 9 bases between. CDR1 and CDR2 (germline): SQVTM, ANQGSEA.

Comments on this clone: In the same sample, other DNA sequences code for this CDR3. The chain couples TRBV7-9 to TRBJ2-7; D is undetermined. Germline V gene sequence: CDR1 SEHNR, CDR2 FQNEAQ (reference sequence). Trimming shortened V by 6 bases and J by 3 bases, and 6 bases separated the two germline ends. The CDR3 has 11 residues. The CDR3 region is CASSPLYEQYF. The CDR3 nucleotides read TGTGCCAGCAGTCCACTCTACGAGCAGTACTTC.

The rearrangement uses TRBV6-5 and TRBJ2-2; 8 bases line up with TRBD1. Germline CDR1 reads MNHEY; CDR2 reads SVGAGI. After removal of 6 bases from V and 6 bases from J, the junction contained 3 bases not matched to a gene. The CDR3 is made up of 13 amino acids. CDR3 sequence reads: CASSPQGAGELFF. The CDR3 coding sequence is TGTGCCAGCAGCCCACAGGGGGCCGGGGAGCTGTTTTTT.

This rearrangement joins TRBV5-1 to TRBJ1-5, with D tentatively TRBD1 (5 bases). The ends were cut back, 0 bases at V and 6 bases at J, with 13 bases in the middle. Germline assignment: CDR1 SGHRS and CDR2 YFSETQ. The CDR3 sequence is 15 residues long. The CDR3 region is CASSLAGGEGQPQHF. The CDR3, as DNA: TGCGCCAGCAGCTTGGCCGGGGGAGAAGGTCAGCCCCAGCATTTT.

V is TRBV5-1 and J is TRBJ2-1, with D possibly matching TRBD2 (6 bases). The CDR3 has 16 residues. Germline CDR1 is SGHRS and CDR2 is YFSETQ. V was clipped by 4 bases and J by 6 bases, with 20 bases between them. The CDR3 DNA follows: TGCGCCAGCAGCCACGGGACTGGGATTAGTGTCAATGAGCAGTTCTTC. Its protein is CASSHGTGISVNEQFF.

V is TRBV6-1 and J is TRBJ2-7, with TRBD2 matching over 9 bases. The J segment lost 6 bases and the V segment lost 0 bases, leaving 3 bases of the junction unmatched. Germline loops: CDR1 MNHNS, CDR2 SASEGT. CDR3 length equals 14 residues. DNA for the CDR3: TGTGCCAGCAGTGAAGCGGGGACTAGCCGCGAGCAGTACTTC. Amino acids: CASSEAGTSREQYF.

The chain is built from TRBV5-6 and TRBJ1-3; D uncertain. CDR1 is SGHDT and CDR2 is YYEEEE in the germline V gene. The CDR3 has 15 residues. V was clipped by 2 bases and J by 0 bases, with 9 bases between them. The chain's CDR3 is CASSFMTLSGNTIYF. DNA for the CDR3: TGTGCCAGCAGCTTCATGACTCTCTCTGGAAACACCATATATTTT.

The chain links TRBV4-1 to TRBJ2-3; 8 bases match TRBD2. CDR3 length equals 17 residues. V lost 3 bases and J lost 0; bases outside the gene matches: 8. Germline V CDR1 and CDR2: MGHRA, YSYEKL. The DNA for the CDR3 is TGCGCCAGCAGCCATCACTCTAGCGGGCCGAGCACAGATACGCAGTATTTT. Translation: CASSHHSSGPSTDTQYF.

The chain uses TRBV29-1 and TRBJ2-1, with 7 nucleotides matching TRBD2. Germline V gene sequence: CDR1 SQVTM, CDR2 ANQGSEA. Trimming removed 4 bases from V and 7 bases from J; junction bases left unmatched: 7. The CDR3 extends over 13 amino acids. CDR3 in amino acids: CSVGLAMGNEQFF. For the CDR3, the DNA is TGCAGCGTTGGACTAGCTATGGGGAATGAGCAGTTCTTC.

This chain joins TRBV9 and TRBJ2-1; the match to TRBD1 covers 8 bases. Germline V gene data show CDR1 as SGDLS and CDR2 as YYNGEE. The V and J ends lost 0 bases and 8 bases, in that order; junction bases with no gene match: 4. The CDR3 totals 14 residues. In DNA, the CDR3 is TGTGCCAGCAGCGTAGGGACAGGGATCTATGAGCAGTTCTTC. Translating it yields CASSVGTGIYEQFF.

The gene calls are TRBV5-1 and TRBJ2-7, with 12 nucleotides matching TRBD2. With V trimmed by 4 bases and J by 7 bases, 9 bases remained unmatched. The CDR3 is 15 residues long. CDR1 and CDR2 from the germline V gene are SGHRS and YFSETQ. The CDR3 DNA is TGCGCCAGCAGCCCGACTAGCGGGAGATCGGGAGAGCAGTACTTC. Translating it yields CASSPTSGRSGEQYF.

The chain links TRBV27 to TRBJ2-7, with a weak D call TRBD2 (6 bases). The germline V gene encodes CDR1 MNHEY and CDR2 SMNVEV (reference sequence). V lost 2 bases and J 6 bases, leaving 14 bases between the germline ends. This CDR3 has 14 amino acids. The CDR3 loop reads CASSLGGSNAEQYF. As DNA, the CDR3 is TGTGCCAGCAGTTTAGGGGGGAGTAATGCCGAGCAGTACTTC.

The genes are TRBV28 and TRBJ1-3; D not resolved. CDR1 and CDR2 from the germline V gene are MDHEN and SYDVKM. The CDR3 consists of 16 residues. Trimming removed 7 bases at V and 0 bases at J, with 16 bases between. As DNA, the CDR3 is TGTGCCAGCACCTTTAGCCGGATCCCCTCTGGAAACACCATATATTTT. Residues: CASTFSRIPSGNTIYF. Drawing the rest from reference TRBV28 and TRBJ1-3, the complete variable domain is DVKVTQSSRYLVKRTGEKVFLECVQDMDHENMFWYRQDPGLGLRLIYFSYDVKMKEKGDIPEGYSVSREKKERFSLILESASTNQTSMYLCASTFSRIPSGNTIYFGEGSWLTVV.

The chain carries TRBV25-1 and TRBJ2-1, with no clear D. Trimming shortened V by 3 bases and J by 4 bases, and 7 bases separated the two germline ends. Per the germline V gene, CDR1 is MGHDK and CDR2 is SYGVNS. This CDR3 region has 13 residues. The CDR3 DNA follows: TGTGCCAGCAGTGATAATCTTTACAATGAGCAGTTCTTC. Protein product: CASSDNLYNEQFF.

V gene TRBV6-1 combines with J gene TRBJ1-5; TRBD1 agrees at 7 bases. Germline values: CDR1 MNHNS, CDR2 SASEGT. The CDR3 totals 15 residues. Trimming removed 6 bases from V and 3 bases from J; junction bases left unmatched: 8. CDR3 coding DNA: TGTGCCAGCAGGGGGCTGGGACAGATCAATCAGCCCCAGCATTTT. Translating it yields CASRGLGQINQPQHF.